This passage covers 4 T cell receptor beta chains from one sample sequenced in a study of blood T cell repertoires in COVID-19. The data were produced by immunoSEQ multiplex PCR, yet TCRdb's version contains in-frame clones alone and is incomplete. Of 150,000 to 200,000 clones listed, about four fifths are singletons. What was sequenced was PBMCs or T cells enriched from blood (not recorded which). These TCRs come from a man aged 45-65 years who had recovered from COVID-19.

The rearrangement links TRBV28 to TRBJ1-2, with TRBD1 matching over 7 bases. The germline CDR1 and CDR2 sequences are MDHEN and SYDVKM. Trimming at V came to 5 bases and at J to 4 bases, leaving 10 bases not matched to a gene. The CDR3 length is 15 residues. The CDR3 DNA is TGTGCCAGCAGTCCCATTCAGACAGGGCCCTATGGCTACACCTTC. This translates into CASSPIQTGPYGYTF.

The J gene is TRBJ1-6, the V gene TRBV2; a weak D match, TRBD1 (5 bases). Per germline, CDR1 SNHLY and CDR2 FYNNEI. Deletions cut 3 bases from V and 10 bases from J, with 13 bases between. CDR3 length equals 14 residues. The CDR3 nucleotides are TGTGCCAGCAGTGAGGGGGGACTCCGGTCACCCCTCCACTTT. It translates to CASSEGGLRSPLHF.

This chain links TRBV27 with TRBJ2-1; D is unclear. Per the germline V gene, CDR1 is MNHEY and CDR2 is SMNVEV (reference sequence). The V end was cut by 3 bases, the J end by 4 bases, with 10 bases between. The CDR3 consists of 14 residues. CDR3 in DNA: TGTGCCAGCAGTTTCGCGTCGCGGTACAATGAGCAGTTCTTC. Amino acid sequence: CASSFASRYNEQFF.

J is TRBJ2-7 and V is TRBV29-1, with TRBD1 matching over 8 bases. From germline, CDR1 is SQVTM and CDR2 ANQGSEA. The CDR3 spans 14 residues. Unmatched junction bases numbered 14, after V lost 7 bases and J lost 6 bases. The CDR3 spells CSGRTTGAVAEQYF. The CDR3 region has the DNA TGCAGCGGCCGGACGACAGGGGCCGTCGCCGAGCAGTACTTC.